This TCR beta chain was observed in a study of T cell repertoires in cytomegalovirus infection. The overall study: CMV infection plus the matching HLA type was flagged by public TCR beta signatures.

TCRdb re-called the reads through MiXCR, storing one row per CDR3 protein. This sample has about 180,000 distinct CDR3 sequences; about 17% occur once, and the top ten carry under 30%. In its sample, this clonotype was seen a few times. Antigen unknown. General study results and limits: HLA-C-restricted TCR beta clonotypes specific for CMV led the ex vivo response.

This clonotype originated in a human donor in good health (CMV status not recorded). Some clones in this sample may be carry-over from other donors' samples. Sequenced sample: CD8+ T cells from PBMCs.

CDR3 loop: CATSRDHRGGNYGYTF. CDR3 DNA: TGTGCCACCAGCAGAGATCATCGGGGTGGTAACTATGGCTACACCTTC. V and J are TRBV15 and TRBJ1-2, with D unclear. The CDR3 is made up of 16 amino acids. V lost 0 bases and J lost 1, with 12 bases in between. Germline V gene lookup returns CDR1 LNHNV and CDR2 YYDKDF (reference sequence).